Listed here are 32 T cell receptor beta chains from one sample, sequenced in a study of T cell changes during pregnancy in multiple sclerosis (dated by TCRdb to between 2017 and 2020). The library was generated by the immunoSEQ multiplex PCR assay. TCRdb obtained this table from immuneACCESS and retained in-frame rearrangements with V and J assigned. These tables miss some clones; where compared with another copy, unresolved V genes account for less than half of the shortfall, and the remainder is unexplained. The sample has fewer than 95,000 clones on record, almost 95% of them singletons. 2% to 2.5% of the sample is held by the ten biggest clonotypes. The sequenced sample was peripheral blood, obtained in the third trimester of pregnancy. The receptors originated from a female donor with multiple sclerosis, enrolled in a pregnancy study.

This clone was seen once. Written as DNA, the CDR3 is TGTGCCAGCAGCTGGTCCGGTGGCACCCGAGCGGAGACCCAGTACTTC. Translation: CASSWSGGTRAETQYF. The J gene is TRBJ2-5, the V gene TRBV28; D not resolved. V lost 6 bases and J 5 bases, leaving 22 bases between the germline ends. Looked up from germline, CDR1 is MDHEN and CDR2 is SYDVKM. CDR3 length: 16 amino acids.

This chain links TRBV5-6 with TRBJ2-7; D is unclear. V was trimmed by 0 bases and J by 7 bases, leaving 5 bases between them. CDR1 is SGHDT and CDR2 is YYEEEE in the germline V gene. CDR3 length: 11 residues. CDR3 amino acids: CASSLEREQYF. The CDR3 DNA reads TGTGCCAGCAGCTTGGAACGGGAGCAGTACTTC.

The chain couples TRBV2 to TRBJ2-7; 11 nucleotides agree with TRBD2. The CDR3 consists of 16 residues. V lost 6 bases, J lost 2 bases, and 9 bases stayed unmatched. CDR1 SNHLY and CDR2 FYNNEI come from the germline V gene. CDR3 amino acids: CASSAGLAERTYEQYF. CDR3 DNA sequence: TGTGCCAGCAGCGCGGGACTAGCGGAGAGGACCTACGAGCAGTACTTC.

The J gene is TRBJ2-7, the V gene TRBV6-1, with 8 bases lining up with TRBD2. CDR3 length equals 15 residues. CDR1 MNHNS and CDR2 SASEGT come from the germline V gene. J lost 0 bases, V lost 2 bases, and 3 bases had no gene match. The CDR3 bases are TGTGCCAGCAGTGAAACCAGCGGGAGCTCCTACGAGCAGTACTTC. Translation: CASSETSGSSYEQYF.

The chain employs TRBV19 and TRBJ2-2; TRBD2 agrees at 14 bases. The CDR3 extends over 18 amino acids. Germline V gene sequence: CDR1 LNHDA, CDR2 SQIVND (reference sequence). V lost 5 bases and J lost 0; bases outside the gene matches: 5. The CDR3 DNA follows: TGTGCCAGTAGTGTCCGACTAGCGGGAGGGACGAACACCGGGGAGCTGTTTTTT. Translating gives CASSVRLAGGTNTGELFF. Full variable domain (remainder filled in from reference TRBV19 and TRBJ2-2): DGGITQSPKYLFRKEGQNVTLSCEQNLNHDAMYWYRQDPGQGLRLIYYSQIVNDFQKGDIAEGYSVSREKKESFPLTVTSAQKNPTAFYLCASSVRLAGGTNTGELFFGEGSRLTVL.

The chain links TRBV27 to TRBJ2-7; 8 bases align to TRBD2. This CDR3 is built from 13 residues. From germline, CDR1 is MNHEY and CDR2 SMNVEV (reference sequence). The V segment lost 5 bases and the J segment 3 bases; nucleotides outside the gene matches: 3. CDR3 residues: CASSAGGNYEQYF. In DNA, the CDR3 is TGTGCCAGCAGTGCGGGGGGCAACTACGAGCAGTACTTC.

The chain recombines TRBV29-1 with TRBJ2-1; weak D call: TRBD1 (6 bases). Germline CDR1 reads SQVTM; CDR2 reads ANQGSEA. V dropped 3 bases and J dropped 7 bases, with 13 bases sitting between them. This CDR3 comprises 13 residues. The CDR3 bases are TGCAGCGTTGAGATCGGGACATTTAATGAGCAGTTCTTC. Protein sequence: CSVEIGTFNEQFF.

The chain recombines TRBV6-1 with TRBJ2-1; the match to TRBD1 covers 7 bases. Germline assignment: CDR1 MNHNS and CDR2 SASEGT. The CDR3 covers 15 residues. V was pared by 4 bases and J by 5 bases, with 8 bases of the junction left unmatched. The DNA for the CDR3 is TGTGCCAGCAGTGTGGTCGGGACAGTCAACAATGAGCAGTTCTTC. Protein sequence: CASSVVGTVNNEQFF.

The chain couples TRBV28 to TRBJ1-5; 7 bases align to TRBD1. CDR1 is MDHEN, CDR2 SYDVKM, per germline. This CDR3 is 16 amino acids long. Losses at the gene ends were 3 bases for V and 0 bases for J; bases not matched to a gene: 5. This CDR3 reads CASSLVGGYSNQPQHF. The CDR3 DNA reads as TGTGCCAGCAGTTTGGTAGGGGGCTATAGCAATCAGCCCCAGCATTTT.

The chain employs TRBV7-9 and TRBJ2-3; 9 nucleotides match TRBD2. The CDR3 is 16 amino acids. Germline assignment: CDR1 SEHNR and CDR2 FQNEAQ (reference sequence). Germline trimming cut 1 base from V and 4 bases from J; bases unmatched to any gene: 6. CDR3 region: CASSLVGGRAADTQYF. CDR3 nucleotides: TGTGCCAGCAGCTTAGTAGGCGGGAGGGCCGCAGATACGCAGTATTTT.

V gene TRBV7-2 combines with J gene TRBJ2-3; tentatively, D is TRBD2 (5 bases). Germline V gene data show CDR1 as SGHTA and CDR2 as FQGNSA. The CDR3 runs to 12 residues. Trimming removed 6 bases from V and 6 bases from J, with 10 bases in between. The CDR3 region has the DNA TGTGCCAGCAGGCGGTCGGGGGATACGCAGTATTTT. As protein: CASRRSGDTQYF.

This chain links TRBV19 with TRBJ2-4; 8 bases line up with TRBD2. The V gene end was trimmed by 7 bases and the J gene end by 13 bases; junction bases not matched to a gene: 18. CDR3 size: 15 residues. Per germline, CDR1 LNHDA and CDR2 SQIVND (reference sequence). In nucleotides, the CDR3 is TGTGCCAGTACCAATCGGGCTAGCGGGCTGCTTGAACAGTACTTC. Translated, it gives CASTNRASGLLEQYF.

The chain is built from TRBV5-1 and TRBJ2-3; 9 bases map to TRBD2. The CDR3 spans 14 residues. V trimming: 4 bases; J trimming: 3 bases; junction bases outside the gene matches: 3. Germline V gives CDR1 SGHRS, CDR2 YFSETQ. The CDR3 region is CASSPGLATDTQYF. The DNA of the CDR3 is TGCGCCAGCAGCCCGGGACTAGCAACAGATACGCAGTATTTT.

J is TRBJ2-2 and V is TRBV9; D call uncertain. The CDR3 spans 13 residues. V was pared by 3 bases and J by 0 bases, with 3 bases between. Germline V gives CDR1 SGDLS, CDR2 YYNGEE. The chain's CDR3 is CASSAANTGELFF. For the CDR3, the DNA is TGTGCCAGCAGCGCCGCGAACACCGGGGAGCTGTTTTTT.

The CDR3 is CASSLGQMNTEAFF. The CDR3 coding sequence is TGTGCCAGCAGTTTGGGACAGATGAACACTGAAGCTTTCTTT. The chain links TRBV28 to TRBJ1-1, with 7 bases that match TRBD1. With V trimmed by 3 bases and J by 0 bases, 1 base remained unmatched. Germline V gene lookup returns CDR1 MDHEN and CDR2 SYDVKM. The CDR3 is 14 amino acids. The whole variable domain, filled in from reference TRBV28 and TRBJ1-1, reads DVKVTQSSRYLVKRTGEKVFLECVQDMDHENMFWYRQDPGLGLRLIYFSYDVKMKEKGDIPEGYSVSREKKERFSLILESASTNQTSMYLCASSLGQMNTEAFFGQGTRLTVV.

The chain joins TRBV19 to TRBJ2-1; TRBD2 matches 9 bases. V gave up 3 bases and J gave up 7 bases; unmatched junction bases: 7. The CDR3 sequence is 15 residues long. Germline assignment: CDR1 LNHDA and CDR2 SQIVND (reference sequence). CDR3 loop: CASSIVAGDVNEQFF. The CDR3 DNA follows: TGTGCCAGTAGTATTGTAGCGGGAGATGTAAATGAGCAGTTCTTC.

This chain connects TRBV9 to TRBJ2-3; D possibly corresponds to TRBD2 (6 bases). V was trimmed by 4 bases and J by 7 bases, leaving 13 bases between them. The CDR3 consists of 13 residues. The germline gives CDR1 SGDLS, CDR2 YYNGEE. CDR3 sequence: CASSPSTRHTQYF. The CDR3 DNA follows: TGTGCCAGCAGCCCCTCGACTAGACATACGCAGTATTTT.

This clone was counted once. J is TRBJ1-1 and V is TRBV9; 7 bases align to TRBD1. Per the germline V gene, CDR1 is SGDLS and CDR2 is YYNGEE. The CDR3 is made up of 14 amino acids. With 0 bases clipped from V and 3 bases from J, the junction kept 2 bases outside the gene matches. DNA for the CDR3: TGTGCCAGCAGCGTAGTTACAGGGGACACTGAAGCTTTCTTT. Its protein product is CASSVVTGDTEAFF.

This chain links TRBV28 with TRBJ2-3, with D tentatively TRBD1 (5 bases). V was pared by 7 bases and J by 4 bases, with 18 bases between. The CDR3 is made up of 15 amino acids. CDR1 is MDHEN and CDR2 is SYDVKM in the germline V gene. DNA for the CDR3: TGTGCCAGCACCAAACCAAAGGGGAAGGCAGATACGCAGTATTTT. Protein product: CASTKPKGKADTQYF.

The chain couples TRBV27 to TRBJ2-5, with a weak D call TRBD2 (6 bases). Germline V gives CDR1 MNHEY, CDR2 SMNVEV (reference sequence). This CDR3 has 17 amino acids. Trimming took off 6 bases at V and 3 bases at J, with 23 bases between the two ends. CDR3 DNA: TGTGCCAGCAGGACGGGACTCCAACCAATCGGCAAAGAGACCCAGTACTTC. Translated: CASRTGLQPIGKETQYF.

This chain uses TRBV5-1 with TRBJ1-2, with 8 positions matching TRBD1. Trimming at V came to 5 bases and at J to 6 bases, leaving 12 bases not matched to a gene. The germline V gene has CDR1 SGHRS and CDR2 YFSETQ. The CDR3 is 15 residues long. The CDR3 sequence: CASRSEPTGDHGYTF. The DNA for the CDR3 is TGCGCCAGCAGATCGGAACCGACAGGGGATCATGGCTACACCTTC.

The chain has TRBV21-1 and TRBJ2-7; TRBD2, as called in the table, went unchecked against the DNA. TRBV21-1 is termed a pseudogene. The CDR3 spans 15 residues. CDR3 amino acids: CASSKLRGKVNEQYF. In DNA, the CDR3 is TGTGCCAGCAGCAAATTACGGGGGAAGGTGAACGAGCAGTACTTC.

This chain uses TRBV5-4 with TRBJ2-1; 8 bases match TRBD2. CDR1 and CDR2 (germline): SGHNT, YYREEE (reference sequence). The CDR3 spans 13 residues. V trimming: 4 bases; J trimming: 10 bases; junction bases outside the gene matches: 7. The CDR3 protein is CASSAQLAEEQFF. The CDR3 DNA sequence: TGTGCCAGCAGCGCCCAACTAGCGGAAGAGCAGTTCTTC.

The chain carries TRBV11-1 and TRBJ2-6; a possible D gene is TRBD1 (5 bases). The length of the CDR3 is 17 residues. The V end lost 1 base, the J end lost 0 bases, and 10 bases lay between the germline ends. Germline-derived CDR1 and CDR2 are SGHAT and FQDESV (reference sequence). CDR3 sequence reads: CASSLGPGHSGANVLTF. DNA for the CDR3: TGTGCCAGCAGCTTAGGGCCAGGGCACTCTGGGGCCAACGTCCTGACTTTC.

V usage is TRBV11-2 and J usage is TRBJ1-5; TRBD1 aligns across 7 bases. Per the germline V gene, CDR1 is SGHAT and CDR2 is FQNNGV. This CDR3 contains 14 residues. The V segment lost 5 bases and the J segment 0 bases; nucleotides outside the gene matches: 1. CDR3 DNA sequence: TGTGCCAGCAGCGACAGGGATAGCAATCAGCCCCAGCATTTT. Translation: CASSDRDSNQPQHF.

The rearrangement joins TRBV19 to TRBJ2-2; 8 nucleotides line up with TRBD1. The trim removed 7 bases at V and 7 bases at J, leaving 8 bases unmatched. Germline CDR1 LNHDA, CDR2 SQIVND (reference sequence). This CDR3 contains 14 residues. The CDR3 protein is CASMRTGIVGELFF. The CDR3 DNA follows: TGTGCCAGTATGCGGACAGGGATCGTCGGGGAGCTGTTTTTT.

V is TRBV7-2 and J is TRBJ1-4; D unclear. Trimming removed 5 bases at V and 0 bases at J, with 13 bases between. The CDR3 totals 16 residues. CDR1 is SGHTA and CDR2 is FQGNSA in the germline V gene. The CDR3 loop is CASSTQKASTNEKLFF. CDR3 in DNA: TGTGCCAGCAGCACACAGAAGGCATCAACTAATGAAAAACTGTTTTTT.

The chain recombines TRBV9 with TRBJ2-7, with D possibly TRBD1 on 6 matching bases. The CDR3 consists of 18 residues. Between the trimmed V and J ends, which lost 0 bases and 4 bases, there was a span of 23 bases. In germline, CDR1 is SGDLS, CDR2 YYNGEE. CDR3 protein: CASSVGEIGGEYRYEQYF. In nucleotides, the CDR3 is TGTGCCAGCAGCGTAGGAGAGATAGGGGGAGAGTATAGATACGAGCAGTACTTC.

A few counts support this clone. The V call is TRBV29-1, the J call TRBJ1-1, with D possibly matching TRBD1 (5 bases). V lost 5 bases, J lost 0 bases, and 16 bases lay in between. There are 15 residues in the CDR3. Germline assignment: CDR1 SQVTM and CDR2 ANQGSEA. The chain's CDR3 is CSVRAGQTMNTEAFF. CDR3 sequence (DNA): TGCAGCGTTAGGGCAGGACAAACCATGAACACTGAAGCTTTCTTT.

The V gene is TRBV19, the J gene TRBJ2-5, with a tentative D call TRBD1 (5 bases). Germline CDR1 and CDR2: LNHDA and SQIVND (reference sequence). Trimming took off 1 base at V and 5 bases at J, with 14 bases between the two ends. There are 15 residues in the CDR3. The CDR3 spells CASSIVYRPRETQYF. As DNA, the CDR3 is TGTGCCAGTAGTATAGTATACAGGCCCCGGGAGACCCAGTACTTC.

The chain links TRBV5-1 to TRBJ2-3, with 9 bases matching TRBD2. CDR1 is SGHRS and CDR2 is YFSETQ in the germline V gene. The V and J ends lost 0 bases and 8 bases, in that order; junction bases with no gene match: 10. This CDR3 region has 16 residues. The CDR3 reads CASSLESSGAYGTQYF. As DNA, the CDR3 is TGCGCCAGCAGCTTGGAGTCTAGCGGGGCCTATGGTACGCAGTATTTT.

The chain links TRBV29-1 to TRBJ2-7; D possibly corresponds to TRBD1 (5 bases). Germline V gene lookup returns CDR1 SQVTM and CDR2 ANQGSEA. Trimming shortened V by 6 bases and J by 3 bases, and 15 bases separated the two germline ends. The CDR3 extends over 13 amino acids. The CDR3 spells CSVGVNRGYEQYF. The CDR3 coding sequence is TGCAGCGTGGGTGTTAATAGGGGCTACGAGCAGTACTTC.